A single sample gave rise to the 12 T cell receptor beta chains below, sequenced in a study of blood T cell repertoires in COVID-19. Generated by immunoSEQ multiplex PCR, the TCRdb table keeps only in-frame clones and is missing some. The sample has 300,000 to 450,000 clones, roughly 80% seen once; the top ten hold 1.1%. Sequenced: peripheral blood. These receptors originate from a human donor with acute or convalescent COVID-19. The donor label of this sample is uncertain.

This chain connects TRBV4-1 to TRBJ2-7; 7 bases align to TRBD2. With 6 bases clipped from V and 6 bases from J, the junction kept 11 bases outside the gene matches. Germline CDR1 is MGHRA and CDR2 is YSYEKL. The length of the CDR3 is 14 residues. The CDR3: CASSHRLAGGEQYF. CDR3 nucleotides: TGCGCCAGCAGTCATCGACTAGCAGGTGGCGAGCAGTACTTC.

The CDR3 region has the DNA TGTGCCAGCAGTTTATGGGGGCCGGGGGGAGGTTACGAGCAGTACTTC. Amino acid sequence: CASSLWGPGGGYEQYF. V and J are TRBV28 and TRBJ2-7; 7 nucleotides match TRBD2. Germline V gene data show CDR1 as MDHEN and CDR2 as SYDVKM. This CDR3 has 16 residues. After removal of 0 bases from V and 4 bases from J, the junction contained 9 bases not matched to a gene.

Ten or more counts support this clone. Here the CDR3 reads CASRPPRGDTGELFF. The CDR3, as DNA: TGTGCCAGCAGGCCCCCCAGGGGTGACACCGGGGAGCTGTTTTTT. V gene TRBV6-5 combines with J gene TRBJ2-2, with D maybe TRBD1 (6 bases). V lost 6 bases and J lost 3, with 14 bases in between. Germline V gene lookup returns CDR1 MNHEY and CDR2 SVGAGI. The CDR3 has 15 amino acids.

The chain is built from TRBV19 and TRBJ1-1; unclear D gene. Germline V gives CDR1 LNHDA, CDR2 SQIVND (reference sequence). The V and J ends lost 4 bases and 2 bases respectively, with 17 bases between them. This CDR3 has 16 residues. The CDR3 DNA reads TGTGCCAGTAGTAACGCCCTTAAGAACAGAAACACTGAAGCTTTCTTT. Translated, it gives CASSNALKNRNTEAFF.

The genes are TRBV29-1 and TRBJ2-4; 10 positions agree with TRBD2. Germline CDR1 and CDR2: SQVTM and ANQGSEA. The CDR3 length is 18 residues. Trimming at V came to 3 bases and at J to 3 bases, leaving 14 bases not matched to a gene. Here the CDR3 DNA reads TGCAGCGTTGACGGGGTGTCTAGCGGGAGCAGGGACAAAAACATTCAGTACTTC. Its translation: CSVDGVSSGSRDKNIQYF.

This chain links TRBV28 with TRBJ2-6; 13 bases line up with TRBD2. This CDR3 comprises 19 residues. CDR1 is MDHEN and CDR2 is SYDVKM in the germline V gene. V lost 5 bases to trimming and J lost 0 bases; unmatched junction nucleotides: 7. Here the CDR3 reads CASSPRLAGGFSGANVLTF. The DNA for the CDR3 is TGTGCCAGCAGTCCCCGACTAGCGGGGGGATTCTCTGGGGCCAACGTCCTGACTTTC.

The chain couples TRBV30 to TRBJ1-1; D uncertain. Trimming removed 0 bases from V and 7 bases from J, with 12 bases in between. The CDR3 spans 13 residues. Germline V gene data show CDR1 as GTSNPN and CDR2 as SVGIG (reference sequence). The chain's CDR3 is CAWSVSRGNEAFF. The CDR3 nucleotides read TGTGCCTGGAGTGTCTCTCGGGGAAATGAAGCTTTCTTT.

The rearrangement uses TRBV12-3 or TRBV12-4 and TRBJ1-6; D gene unclear. Trimming removed 2 bases from V and 9 bases from J, with 5 bases in between. The CDR3 sequence is 12 residues long. This CDR3 is CASSLLGSPLHF. As DNA, the CDR3 is TGTGCCAGCAGTTTACTCGGTTCACCCCTCCACTTT.

The chain is built from TRBV5-1 and TRBJ2-3, with TRBD2 matching over 11 bases. Trimming took 0 bases from V and 5 from J; bases not matched to a gene: 2. The CDR3 has 15 residues. Germline CDR1 reads SGHRS; CDR2 reads YFSETQ. CDR3 protein: CASSLGGTSGDTQYF. CDR3 nucleotide sequence: TGCGCCAGCAGCTTGGGTGGGACTAGCGGAGATACGCAGTATTTT.

This clone was seen just once. The rearrangement links TRBV19 to TRBJ2-3; TRBD2 matches 9 bases. With V trimmed by 4 bases and J by 4 bases, 6 bases remained unmatched. Germline V CDR1 and CDR2: LNHDA, SQIVND (reference sequence). CDR3 length: 15 amino acids. The CDR3 loop is CASSNAGGPSDTQYF. DNA for the CDR3: TGTGCCAGTAGTAATGCGGGGGGGCCCTCAGATACGCAGTATTTT.

The V call is TRBV2, the J call TRBJ1-1, with D maybe TRBD1 (5 bases). The CDR3 is made up of 15 amino acids. V was trimmed by 4 bases and J by 0 bases, leaving 12 bases between them. The germline V gene encodes CDR1 SNHLY and CDR2 FYNNEI. DNA of the CDR3: TGTGCCAGCAGTGTAGAACAGGTCATGAACACTGAAGCTTTCTTT. Its translation is CASSVEQVMNTEAFF. The variable domain in full, completed from reference TRBV2 and TRBJ1-1, reads EPEVTQTPSHQVTQMGQEVILRCVPISNHLYFYWYRQILGQKVEFLVSFYNNEISEKSEIFDDQFSVERPDGSNFTLKIRSTKLEDSAMYFCASSVEQVMNTEAFFGQGTRLTVV.

The chain recombines TRBV7-8 with TRBJ2-7, with TRBD1 as a possible D gene (5 bases). Trimming took 7 bases from V and 6 from J, leaving 16 bases between them. In germline, CDR1 is SGHVS, CDR2 FQNEAQ. This CDR3 has 13 residues. In DNA, the CDR3 is TGTGCCAGCACCCTTAGGGTGCAGGGCGAGCAGTACTTC. Translated, it gives CASTLRVQGEQYF.